This T cell receptor (beta chain) was obtained from a study of post-analysis software for immune sequencing data. Turning to the study itself: Several disease courses (relapsing-remitting, secondary progressive and progressive-relapsing) of multiple sclerosis were included. Study results and limitations: Among roughly five TRBV segments more frequent in patients than controls were TRBV5-6, TRBV5-1 and TRBV20-1. Same-batch preparations were strongly co-clustered by F measure.

Tagging with unique molecular identifiers was a feature of the TCR beta cDNA libraries. From approximately 0.95 to 9.8 million T cells, around 500,000 cDNA molecules were obtained. TCRdb re-derived calls from the PCR reads in MiXCR, one entry per CDR3 protein. The table lists roughly 580,000 distinct CDR3 sequences, 44% of them singletons. Notes on this clonotype: The antigen is not known.

The germline V and J ends were trimmed by 3 bases and 1 base, with 14 bases remaining between them. Looked up from germline, CDR1 is SGHRS and CDR2 is YFSETQ. The CDR3 consists of 15 residues. The clonotype comes from a girl between 5 and 17 years old with multiple sclerosis. Source material: blood. The J gene is TRBJ2-7, the V gene TRBV5-1; D gene ambiguous. CDR3 in DNA: TGCGCCAGCAGCTCCCAACCGCAGGCGTCCTACGAGCAGTACTTC. This codes for CASSSQPQASYEQYF.